This entry describes one TCR beta chain. This clonotype was found once. Its recognized antigen is unknown. No much larger clone is present one base from it, and per-base qualities are unavailable. Resting on one read, the evidence is weak. The data belong to a study of immune heterogeneity within non-small cell lung tumors (dated by TCRdb to 2017 to 2018). Background for the entire study: Histology comprised a handful of squamous cell carcinomas, about nine non-squamous carcinomas and 1 tumor not otherwise specified. Binding of neoantigens to the HLA alleles of each patient was predicted with netMHCpan-3.0 for mutant peptides of 8 to 11 amino acids. TCR repertoires were analyzed from roughly 60 tumor loci of some 16 patients, whereas transcriptome data were available for only 40 to 50 loci from some eleven patients. Whole-exome sequencing, RNA-seq and TCR beta repertoire sequencing were combined for multiple spatially distinct regions from each NSCLC tumor so that intratumoral immune heterogeneity could be examined. Paper-wide results and their limitations: A moderate positive correlation (R roughly 0.32), which was statistically significant, linked local T-cell repertoire clonality to local tumor mutational burden. Within a patient, the same dominant CDR3B clonotypes appeared at multiple loci, but different tumor locations also contained unique high-frequency clones. For the most part, high-frequency TCR beta clonotypes differed from one individual patient to another.

The CDR3 holds 16 amino acids from the cysteine to the phenylalanine. The only DNA kept is the CDR3, 48 bases in frame from the first base. V was cut back by 1 base and J by 2 bases, leaving a gap of 16 bases between them. The germline V gene (reference sequence) specifies DFQATT as CDR1 and SNEGSKA as CDR2. Genomic DNA extracted from bulk tumor tissue served as TCR template, with roughly 610 ng gDNA amplified per sample. During surgery, multiple biopsies were taken from each primary tumor and placed as far apart as possible within the tumor mass. The study cohort was described as untreated, and the patients were newly diagnosed NSCLC cases having curative surgery. The samples came from fewer than 16 patients with newly diagnosed non-small cell lung cancer who were having surgery intended to be curative. Resected tumor masses were reviewed by two independent pathologists. Only high-quality DNA and RNA samples were carried forward to sequencing.

A multiplex PCR system amplified the TCR beta CDR3 region, with a first 10-cycle round using 32 V-gene forward and 13 J-gene reverse primers. The first PCR round used a QIAGEN Multiplex PCR Kit, and the primer sequences were filed in Chinese patent CN105087789A. Illumina universal primers were attached in a second round of PCR run with the Phusion High-Fidelity PCR Kit. Sequencing of the TCR libraries was done on the Illumina HiSeq X Ten platform in paired-end mode with a 151 bp read length. The authors processed their data as follows. Reads lacking multiplex PCR primers were removed with Cutadapt, read pairs were merged with PEAR, and CDR3 regions were called with MiXCR default settings. Shannon entropy measured repertoire diversity, while clonality was calculated as one minus the Shannon entropy divided by the ln of the count of productive unique sequences. Dominant or high-frequency T-cell clones were defined as clonotypes at frequencies of at least 0.5%. TCRdb reanalyzed the raw reads on its own, using fastp at Q25 for trimming and MiXCR for clone calling, and kept in-frame beta chains. CDR3 protein duplicates are merged, each entry listing the most common genes and DNA. V and J calls and clone size were set by TCRdb, not the authors. The sample table records some 2,000 distinct CDR3 sequences; around 50% of these occur just once. Around 12% of the sample is taken by the ten largest.

This receptor was taken from a man between 70 and 80 years old with non-small cell lung cancer. Sequenced sample: lung tumor tissue. Rearrangement joined TRBV20-1 to TRBJ2-3; no confident D gene assignment can be made. In nucleotides, the sequence is TGCAGTGCTAGAGTGATCCCGTCAGCGATCACAGATACGCAGTATTTT. It is translated as CSARVIPSAITDTQYF.